The sequence of this T cell receptor (beta chain) was determined in a study of vaccination effects on CD4 cells after COVID-19. At the level of the study: After the second dose, samples were taken at median day 72.

Study-wide points: Marked contraction was observed in infection-induced and vaccine-induced clones late after vaccination.

As for this clone: Its antigen is undetermined.

The protocol was immunoSEQ multiplex PCR, while the TCRdb copy is restricted to in-frame clones and leaves out a portion. The table records tens of thousands of clones, about three quarters of them present only once. Sequencing in the ViraFEST assay came after antigen-specific CD4+ T cells had been expanded with viral peptide pools, which were used to stimulate PBMC. Subsequent to 10 days of culture, CD4+ T cells were isolated. Participants each got two BNT162b2 or mRNA-1273 vaccine doses. In the vaccine recipients, nucleocapsid antibodies were negative and there was no prior SARS-CoV-2 infection. Half-medium replacement with IL-2 medium occurred on days 3 and 7. The CDR3 runs to 13 residues. Trimming removed 5 bases from V and 2 bases from J, with 9 bases in between. The germline gives CDR1 MNHEY, CDR2 SVGAGI.

The sequence came from a human donor who received a COVID-19 vaccine. Sample: CD4+ T cells from PBMCs cultured with HCoV-OC43 spike peptides, taken after COVID-19 vaccination. Stated subset: HCoV-OC43 spike overlapping peptide pool stimulation. The chain joins TRBV6-5 to TRBJ1-2; D might be TRBD1 (6 bases). CDR3 sequence (DNA): TGTGCCAGCAGTCGGACAGAGAACTATGGCTACACCTTC. It is translated as CASSRTENYGYTF.